The 14 T cell receptor beta chains below all came from one sample that was sequenced in a study of blood T cell repertoires in COVID-19 (dated by TCRdb to 2019 to 2021). Receptor amplification or capture employed the immunoSEQ multiplex PCR assay. In its TCRdb copy, this immuneACCESS table keeps in-frame sequences only and misses some clones. Where compared with another copy, unresolved V genes explain less than half of these, and the others have no known cause. The sample table shows about 290,000 clones, and about nine tenths are seen once. The ten largest clones capture around 1.7% of the sample. Sequenced input: PBMCs or T cells enriched from blood (not recorded which). These receptors all come from a woman in her thirties or forties who had recovered from COVID-19.

This clone has only one observation. V gene TRBV19 combines with J gene TRBJ1-2; 11 nucleotides agree with TRBD1. The length of the CDR3 is 18 residues. The junction had 11 bases not matched to a gene; V was cut back by 5 bases and J by 0 bases. Germline assignment: CDR1 LNHDA and CDR2 SQIVND (reference sequence). CDR3 region: CASSSARTGGETNYGYTF. DNA of the CDR3: TGTGCCAGTAGTTCCGCAAGGACAGGGGGCGAGACTAACTATGGCTACACCTTC.

This chain links TRBV27 with TRBJ2-1, with 9 bases lining up with TRBD2. The CDR3 is made up of 16 amino acids. Trimming removed 6 bases from V and 0 bases from J; junction bases left unmatched: 6. From germline, CDR1 is MNHEY and CDR2 SMNVEV (reference sequence). Written as DNA, the CDR3 is TGTGCCAGCAGCCCCTATAGCGGGAGCTCCTACAATGAGCAGTTCTTC. It translates to CASSPYSGSSYNEQFF.

The chain uses TRBV5-1 and TRBJ2-1, with TRBD1 identical over 8 bases. CDR1 is SGHRS, CDR2 YFSETQ, per germline. The junction had 6 bases not matched to a gene; V was cut back by 3 bases and J by 4 bases. The CDR3 covers 15 residues. CDR3 nucleotides: TGCGCCAGCAGCTATGGACAGGGCCCTTACAATGAGCAGTTCTTC. This translates into CASSYGQGPYNEQFF.

J is TRBJ2-2 and V is TRBV18; 11 nucleotides align to TRBD2. Germline V CDR1 and CDR2: KGHSH, LQKENI. This CDR3 contains 16 residues. Trimming cost V 8 bases and J 4 bases; bases outside gene matches: 9. The CDR3: CASLAGTSGRTGELFF. DNA for the CDR3: TGTGCCAGCCTCGCGGGGACTAGCGGCCGCACCGGGGAGCTGTTTTTT.

Worth noting for this clone: The same CDR3 also results from other DNA sequences found in this sample. J is TRBJ2-5 and V is TRBV5-1; 7 bases map to TRBD2. Trimming cost V 0 bases and J 5 bases; bases outside gene matches: 1. The CDR3 sequence is 13 residues long. The germline V gene has CDR1 SGHRS and CDR2 YFSETQ. CDR3 protein: CASSLVGGETQYF. DNA of the CDR3: TGCGCCAGCAGCTTGGTGGGGGGGGAGACCCAGTACTTC.

The V gene is TRBV18, the J gene TRBJ2-7; D may be TRBD1 (6 bases). Trimming cost V 1 base and J 3 bases, with 13 bases left between them. Germline lookup yields CDR1 KGHSH and CDR2 LQKENI. CDR3 length: 15 amino acids. The CDR3 loop reads CASSPRRGLYYEQYF. CDR3 sequence (DNA): TGTGCCAGCTCACCACGCAGGGGTCTATACTACGAGCAGTACTTC.

V gene TRBV14 combines with J gene TRBJ1-2, with TRBD1 identical over 7 bases. Trimming at V came to 0 bases and at J to 6 bases, leaving 4 bases not matched to a gene. The CDR3 covers 14 residues. The germline V gene encodes CDR1 SGHDN and CDR2 FVKESK. The DNA for the CDR3 is TGTGCCAGCAGCCAAGATTGGAGGGGGCATGGCTACACCTTC. Protein: CASSQDWRGHGYTF.

The chain recombines TRBV27 with TRBJ2-7, with 9 bases that match TRBD2. Losses at the gene ends were 0 bases for V and 4 bases for J; bases not matched to a gene: 4. The CDR3 is made up of 15 amino acids. CDR1 is MNHEY, CDR2 SMNVEV, per germline (reference sequence). CDR3 in amino acids: CASSLSSSGAYEQYF. In DNA form, the CDR3 reads TGTGCCAGCAGTTTATCCTCTAGCGGGGCATACGAGCAGTACTTC.

Only one count was recorded for this clone. The chain uses TRBV7-2 and TRBJ2-1; TRBD2 aligns across 7 bases. CDR3 length: 16 residues. Germline V lookup: CDR1 SGHTA, CDR2 FQGNSA. V trimming: 4 bases; J trimming: 8 bases; junction bases outside the gene matches: 14. CDR3 in amino acids: CASSYDSGSRGYEQFF. CDR3 nucleotides: TGTGCCAGCAGCTACGATAGCGGGTCTCGAGGGTATGAGCAGTTCTTC.

This clone was detected only once. The V call is TRBV27, the J call TRBJ2-3; maybe TRBD2 (5 bases). This CDR3 has 13 amino acids. Germline CDR1 reads MNHEY; CDR2 reads SMNVEV (reference sequence). Between the trimmed V and J ends, which lost 4 bases and 10 bases, there was a span of 15 bases. This CDR3 is CASSSLGLAAQYF. The CDR3, as DNA: TGTGCCAGCAGTTCTCTGGGCCTAGCCGCGCAGTATTTT.

This chain uses TRBV28 with TRBJ1-5; D gene uncertain. Looked up from germline, CDR1 is MDHEN and CDR2 is SYDVKM. The CDR3 has 18 residues. The ends were cut back, 2 bases at V and 0 bases at J, with 17 bases in the middle. This CDR3 is CASSLSPDLQNSNQPQHF. DNA of the CDR3: TGTGCCAGCAGTTTAAGTCCGGATCTACAGAATAGCAATCAGCCCCAGCATTTT.

The rearrangement joins TRBV5-4 to TRBJ2-5; the D is unclear. This CDR3 has 14 residues. Trimming pared 0 bases from V and 1 base from J, leaving 7 bases between. From germline, CDR1 is SGHNT and CDR2 YYREEE (reference sequence). The CDR3 sequence is CASSLGQPQETQYF. CDR3 DNA sequence: TGTGCCAGCAGCTTGGGACAACCCCAAGAGACCCAGTACTTC. The complete variable domain, with remaining parts taken from reference TRBV5-4 and TRBJ2-5, reads ETGVTQSPTHLIKTRGQQVTLRCSSQSGHNTVSWYQQALGQGPQFIFQYYREEENGRGNFPPRFSGLQFPNYSSELNVNALELDDSALYLCASSLGQPQETQYFGPGTRLLVL.

The chain has TRBV27 and TRBJ2-7; 10 nucleotides agree with TRBD1. V lost 4 bases, J lost 9 bases, and 12 bases stayed unmatched. The CDR3 covers 15 residues. Germline V gene data show CDR1 as MNHEY and CDR2 as SMNVEV (reference sequence). CDR3 DNA: TGTGCCAGCAGTTCCCGGGACAGGGGTAATCGTGGGCAGTACTTC. This codes for CASSSRDRGNRGQYF.

The CDR3 sequence is CASSLFWDSPNSPLHF. CDR3 DNA: TGTGCCAGCAGCCTTTTTTGGGACAGTCCCAATTCACCCCTCCACTTT. The chain has TRBV4-2 and TRBJ1-6; TRBD1 matches at 7 bases. Losses at the gene ends were 4 bases for V and 7 bases for J; bases not matched to a gene: 10. Germline V lookup: CDR1 LGHNA, CDR2 YNFKEQ. The CDR3 runs to 16 residues.